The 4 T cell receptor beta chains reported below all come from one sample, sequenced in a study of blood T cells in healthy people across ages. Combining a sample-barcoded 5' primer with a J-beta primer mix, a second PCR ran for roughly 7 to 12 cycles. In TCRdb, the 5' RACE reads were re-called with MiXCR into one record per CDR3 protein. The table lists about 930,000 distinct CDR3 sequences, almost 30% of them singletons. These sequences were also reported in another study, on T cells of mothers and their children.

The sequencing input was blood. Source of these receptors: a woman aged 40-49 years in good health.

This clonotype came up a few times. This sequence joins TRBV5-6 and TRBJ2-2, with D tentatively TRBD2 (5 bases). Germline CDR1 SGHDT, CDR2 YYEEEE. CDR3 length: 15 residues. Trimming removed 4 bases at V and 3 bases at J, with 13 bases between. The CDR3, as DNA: TGTGCCAGCAGCGGACTTGGATTAGACACCGGGGAGCTGTTTTTT. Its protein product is CASSGLGLDTGELFF.

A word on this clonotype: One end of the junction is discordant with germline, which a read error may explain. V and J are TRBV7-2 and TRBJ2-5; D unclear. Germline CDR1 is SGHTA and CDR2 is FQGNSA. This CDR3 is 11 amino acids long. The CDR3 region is CASSSQVTQYF. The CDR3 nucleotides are TGTGCCAGCAGCTCACAAGTGACCCAGTACTTC.

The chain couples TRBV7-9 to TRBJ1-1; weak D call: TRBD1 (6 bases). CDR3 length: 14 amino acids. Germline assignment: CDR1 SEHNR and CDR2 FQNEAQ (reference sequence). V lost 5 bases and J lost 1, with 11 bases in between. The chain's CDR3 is CASSTTGQNTEAFF. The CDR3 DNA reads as TGTGCCAGCAGCACTACGGGACAGAACACTGAAGCTTTCTTT.

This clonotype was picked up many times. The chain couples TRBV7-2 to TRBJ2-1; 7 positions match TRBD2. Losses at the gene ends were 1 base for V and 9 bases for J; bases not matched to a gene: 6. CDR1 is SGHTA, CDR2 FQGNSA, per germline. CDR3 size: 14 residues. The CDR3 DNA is TGTGCCAGCAGCTTAGAACGGGGGGAGGGTGAGCAGTTCTTC. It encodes CASSLERGEGEQFF.